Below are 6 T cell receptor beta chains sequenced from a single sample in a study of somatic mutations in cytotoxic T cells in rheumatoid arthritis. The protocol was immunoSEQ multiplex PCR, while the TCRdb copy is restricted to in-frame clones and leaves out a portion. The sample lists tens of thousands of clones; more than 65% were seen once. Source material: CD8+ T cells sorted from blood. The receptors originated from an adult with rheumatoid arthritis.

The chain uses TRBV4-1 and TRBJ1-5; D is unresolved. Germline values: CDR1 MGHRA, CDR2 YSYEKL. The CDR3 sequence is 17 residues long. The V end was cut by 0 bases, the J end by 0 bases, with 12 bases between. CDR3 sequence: CASSQERRVGSNQPQHF. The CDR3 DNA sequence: TGCGCCAGCAGCCAAGAAAGAAGGGTCGGTAGCAATCAGCCCCAGCATTTT.

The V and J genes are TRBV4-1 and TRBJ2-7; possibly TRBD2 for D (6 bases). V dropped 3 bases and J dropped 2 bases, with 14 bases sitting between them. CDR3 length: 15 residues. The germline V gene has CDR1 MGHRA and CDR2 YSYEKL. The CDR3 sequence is CASSQLSGQTYEQYF. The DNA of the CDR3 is TGCGCCAGCAGCCAGCTGAGCGGGCAAACCTACGAGCAGTACTTC.

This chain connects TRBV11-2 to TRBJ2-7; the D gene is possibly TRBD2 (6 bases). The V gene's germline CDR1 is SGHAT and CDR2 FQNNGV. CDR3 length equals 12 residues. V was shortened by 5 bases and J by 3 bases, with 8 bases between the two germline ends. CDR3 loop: CASSGDFYEQYF. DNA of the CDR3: TGTGCCAGCAGCGGGGACTTCTACGAGCAGTACTTC.

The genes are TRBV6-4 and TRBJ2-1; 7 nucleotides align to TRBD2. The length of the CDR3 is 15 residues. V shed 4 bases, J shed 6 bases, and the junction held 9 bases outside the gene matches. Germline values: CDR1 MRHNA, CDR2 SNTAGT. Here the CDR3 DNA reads TGTGCCAGCAGTGGTGCTAGCGGAGGCGGCAATGAGCAGTTCTTC. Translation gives CASSGASGGGNEQFF.

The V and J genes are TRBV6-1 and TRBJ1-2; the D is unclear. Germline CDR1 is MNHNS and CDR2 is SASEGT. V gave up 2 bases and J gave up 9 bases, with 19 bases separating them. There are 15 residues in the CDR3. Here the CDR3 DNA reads TGTGCCAGCAGTGAAAAGACAAACCCGCCGGTTCGCTACACCTTC. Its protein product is CASSEKTNPPVRYTF.

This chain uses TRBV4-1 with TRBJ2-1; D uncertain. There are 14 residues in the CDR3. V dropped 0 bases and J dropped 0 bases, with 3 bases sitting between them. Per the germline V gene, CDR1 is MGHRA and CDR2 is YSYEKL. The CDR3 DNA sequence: TGCGCCAGCAGCCAAGATGACTCCTACAATGAGCAGTTCTTC. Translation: CASSQDDSYNEQFF.